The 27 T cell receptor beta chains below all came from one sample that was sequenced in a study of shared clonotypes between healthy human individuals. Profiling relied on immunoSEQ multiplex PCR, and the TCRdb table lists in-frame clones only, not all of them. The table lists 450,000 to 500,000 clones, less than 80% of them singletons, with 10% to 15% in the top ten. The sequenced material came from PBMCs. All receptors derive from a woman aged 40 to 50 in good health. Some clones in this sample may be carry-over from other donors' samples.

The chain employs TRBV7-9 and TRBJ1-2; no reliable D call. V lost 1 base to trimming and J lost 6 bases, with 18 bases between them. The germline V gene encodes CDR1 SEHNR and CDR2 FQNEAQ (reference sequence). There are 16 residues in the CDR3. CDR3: CASSLDQAFADDGYTF. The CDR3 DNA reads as TGTGCCAGCAGCTTAGACCAGGCTTTCGCCGACGATGGCTACACCTTC. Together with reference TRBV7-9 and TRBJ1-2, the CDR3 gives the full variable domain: DTGVSQNPRHKITKRGQNVTFRCDPISEHNRLYWYRQTLGQGPEFLTYFQNEAQLEKSRLLSDRFSAERPKGSFSTLEIQRTEQGDSAMYLCASSLDQAFADDGYTFGSGTRLTVV.

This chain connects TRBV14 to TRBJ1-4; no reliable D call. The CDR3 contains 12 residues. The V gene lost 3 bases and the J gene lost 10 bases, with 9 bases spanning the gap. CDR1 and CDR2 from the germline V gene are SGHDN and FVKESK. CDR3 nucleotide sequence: TGTGCCAGCAGCCAGAACCTGGGAAAACTGTTTTTT. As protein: CASSQNLGKLFF.

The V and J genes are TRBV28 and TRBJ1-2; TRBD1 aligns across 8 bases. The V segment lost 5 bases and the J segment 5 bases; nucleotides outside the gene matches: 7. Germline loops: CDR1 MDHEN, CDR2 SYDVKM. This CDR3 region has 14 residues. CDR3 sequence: CASSPPGQAYGYTF. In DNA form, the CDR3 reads TGTGCCAGCAGTCCCCCGGGACAGGCTTATGGCTACACCTTC.

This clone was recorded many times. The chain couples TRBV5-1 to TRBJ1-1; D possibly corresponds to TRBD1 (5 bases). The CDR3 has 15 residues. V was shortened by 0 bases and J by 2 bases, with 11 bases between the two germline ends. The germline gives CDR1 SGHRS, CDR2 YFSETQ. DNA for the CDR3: TGCGCCAGCAGCTTGGCCTTTGGGGGAAACACTGAAGCTTTCTTT. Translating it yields CASSLAFGGNTEAFF. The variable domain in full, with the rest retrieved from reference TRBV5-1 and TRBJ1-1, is KAGVTQTPRYLIKTRGQQVTLSCSPISGHRSVSWYQQTPGQGLQFLFEYFSETQRNKGNFPGRFSGRQFSNSRSEMNVSTLELGDSALYLCASSLAFGGNTEAFFGQGTRLTVV.

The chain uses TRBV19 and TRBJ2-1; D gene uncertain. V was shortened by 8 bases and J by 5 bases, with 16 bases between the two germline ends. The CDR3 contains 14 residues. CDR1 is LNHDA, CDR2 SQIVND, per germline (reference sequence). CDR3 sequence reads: CASRLTRHDNEQFF. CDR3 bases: TGTGCCAGTCGGTTAACACGGCACGACAATGAGCAGTTCTTC. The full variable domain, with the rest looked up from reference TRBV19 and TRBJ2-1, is DGGITQSPKYLFRKEGQNVTLSCEQNLNHDAMYWYRQDPGQGLRLIYYSQIVNDFQKGDIAEGYSVSREKKESFPLTVTSAQKNPTAFYLCASRLTRHDNEQFFGPGTRLTVL.

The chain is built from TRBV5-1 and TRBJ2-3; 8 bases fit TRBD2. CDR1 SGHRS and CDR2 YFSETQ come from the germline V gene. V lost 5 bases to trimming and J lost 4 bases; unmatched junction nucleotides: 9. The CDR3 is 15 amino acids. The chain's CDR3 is CASRHAGGPPDTQYF. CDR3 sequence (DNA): TGCGCCAGCAGACACGCGGGAGGCCCGCCAGATACGCAGTATTTT.

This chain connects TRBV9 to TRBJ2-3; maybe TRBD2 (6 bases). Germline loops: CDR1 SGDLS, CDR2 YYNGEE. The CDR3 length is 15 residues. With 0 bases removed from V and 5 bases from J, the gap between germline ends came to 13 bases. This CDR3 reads CASSVDREPLDTQYF. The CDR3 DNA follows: TGTGCCAGCAGCGTAGACCGGGAGCCGTTAGATACGCAGTATTTT.

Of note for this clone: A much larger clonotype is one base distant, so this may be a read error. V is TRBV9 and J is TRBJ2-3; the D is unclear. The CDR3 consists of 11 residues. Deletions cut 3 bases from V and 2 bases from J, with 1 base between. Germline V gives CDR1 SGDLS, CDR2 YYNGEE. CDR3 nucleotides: TGTGCCAGCAGCGCCACAGATACGCAGTATTTT. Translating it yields CASSATDTQYF.

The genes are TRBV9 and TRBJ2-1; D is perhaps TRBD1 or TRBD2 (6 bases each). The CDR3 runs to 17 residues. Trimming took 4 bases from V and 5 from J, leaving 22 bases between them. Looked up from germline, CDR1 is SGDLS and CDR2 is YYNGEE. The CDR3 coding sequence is TGTGCCAGCAGCCCCCACGAGGGGGGCGAGGGTGACAATGAGCAGTTCTTC. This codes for CASSPHEGGEGDNEQFF.

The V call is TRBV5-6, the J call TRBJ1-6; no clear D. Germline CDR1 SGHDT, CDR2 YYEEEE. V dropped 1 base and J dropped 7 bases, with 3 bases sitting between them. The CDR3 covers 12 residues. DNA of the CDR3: TGTGCCAGCAGCTTGTCCAATTCACCCCTCCACTTT. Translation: CASSLSNSPLHF.

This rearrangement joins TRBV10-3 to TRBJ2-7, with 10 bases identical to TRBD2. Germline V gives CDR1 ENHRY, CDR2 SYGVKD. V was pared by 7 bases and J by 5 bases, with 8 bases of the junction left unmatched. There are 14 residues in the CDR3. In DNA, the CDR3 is TGTGCCATCAATTTTCGAGCGGGAGGGGACGAGCAGTACTTC. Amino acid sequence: CAINFRAGGDEQYF.

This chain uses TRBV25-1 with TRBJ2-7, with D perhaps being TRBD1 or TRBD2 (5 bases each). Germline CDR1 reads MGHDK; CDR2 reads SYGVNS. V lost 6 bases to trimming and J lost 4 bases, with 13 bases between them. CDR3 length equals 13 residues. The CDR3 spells CASRGSGTYEQYF. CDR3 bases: TGTGCCAGCAGGGGATCCGGGACGTACGAGCAGTACTTC.

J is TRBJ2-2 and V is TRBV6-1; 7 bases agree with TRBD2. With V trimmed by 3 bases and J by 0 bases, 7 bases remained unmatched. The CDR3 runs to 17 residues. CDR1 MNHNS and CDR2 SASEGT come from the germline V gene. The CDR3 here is CASSDRGRVPNTGELFF. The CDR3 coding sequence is TGTGCCAGCAGTGATCGGGGGAGGGTCCCGAACACCGGGGAGCTGTTTTTT.

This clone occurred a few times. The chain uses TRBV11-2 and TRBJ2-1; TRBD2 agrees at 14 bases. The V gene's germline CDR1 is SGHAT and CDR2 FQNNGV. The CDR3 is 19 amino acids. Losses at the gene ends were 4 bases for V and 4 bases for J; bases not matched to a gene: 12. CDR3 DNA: TGTGCCAGCAGCTCTCTCGCCCCTGGGACTAGCGGGAGATACAATGAGCAGTTCTTC. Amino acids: CASSSLAPGTSGRYNEQFF.

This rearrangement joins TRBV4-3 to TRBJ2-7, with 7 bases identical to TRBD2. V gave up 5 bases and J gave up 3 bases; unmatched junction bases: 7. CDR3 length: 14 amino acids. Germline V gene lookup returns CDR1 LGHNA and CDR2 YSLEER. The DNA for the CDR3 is TGCGCCAGCAGCGTGGCTAGCGGAAACTACGAGCAGTACTTC. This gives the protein CASSVASGNYEQYF.

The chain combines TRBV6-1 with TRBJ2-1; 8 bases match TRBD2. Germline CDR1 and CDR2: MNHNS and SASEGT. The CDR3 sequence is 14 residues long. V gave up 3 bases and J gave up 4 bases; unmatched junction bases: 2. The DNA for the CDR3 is TGTGCCAGCAGTGAGCTAGCGGGTTACAATGAGCAGTTCTTC. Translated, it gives CASSELAGYNEQFF.

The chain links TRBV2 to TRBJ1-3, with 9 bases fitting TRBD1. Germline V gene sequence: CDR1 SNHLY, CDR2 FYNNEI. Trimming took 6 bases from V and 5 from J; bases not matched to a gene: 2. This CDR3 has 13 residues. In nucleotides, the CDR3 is TGTGCCAGCAGCGGGACAGGGAGAAACACCATATATTTT. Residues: CASSGTGRNTIYF. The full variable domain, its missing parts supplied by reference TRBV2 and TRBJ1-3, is EPEVTQTPSHQVTQMGQEVILRCVPISNHLYFYWYRQILGQKVEFLVSFYNNEISEKSEIFDDQFSVERPDGSNFTLKIRSTKLEDSAMYFCASSGTGRNTIYFGEGSWLTVV.

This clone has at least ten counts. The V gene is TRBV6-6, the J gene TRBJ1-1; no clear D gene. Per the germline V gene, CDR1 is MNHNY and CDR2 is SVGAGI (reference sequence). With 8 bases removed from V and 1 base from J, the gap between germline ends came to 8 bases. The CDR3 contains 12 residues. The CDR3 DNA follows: TGTGCCAGCTCTTTGTGGAACACTGAAGCTTTCTTT. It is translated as CASSLWNTEAFF.

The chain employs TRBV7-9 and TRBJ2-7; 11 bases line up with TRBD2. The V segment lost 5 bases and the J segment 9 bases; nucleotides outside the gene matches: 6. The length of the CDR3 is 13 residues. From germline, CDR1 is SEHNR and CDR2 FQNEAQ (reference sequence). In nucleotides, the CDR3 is TGTGCCAGCAGCGAACTAGCGGGAGCAGGGCAGTACTTC. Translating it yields CASSELAGAGQYF.

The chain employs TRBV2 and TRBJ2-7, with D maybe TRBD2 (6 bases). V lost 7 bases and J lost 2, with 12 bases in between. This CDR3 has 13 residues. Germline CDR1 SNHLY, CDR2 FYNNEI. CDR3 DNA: TGTGCCAGCAAAAGGGAGGCCCCCTACGAGCAGTACTTC. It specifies CASKREAPYEQYF.

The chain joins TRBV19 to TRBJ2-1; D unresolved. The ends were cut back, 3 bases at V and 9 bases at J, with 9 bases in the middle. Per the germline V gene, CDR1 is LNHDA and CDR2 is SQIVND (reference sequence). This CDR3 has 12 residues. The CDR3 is CASSIGSREQFF. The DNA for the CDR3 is TGTGCCAGTAGTATTGGCTCCCGTGAGCAGTTCTTC. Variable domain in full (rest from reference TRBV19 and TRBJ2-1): DGGITQSPKYLFRKEGQNVTLSCEQNLNHDAMYWYRQDPGQGLRLIYYSQIVNDFQKGDIAEGYSVSREKKESFPLTVTSAQKNPTAFYLCASSIGSREQFFGPGTRLTVL.

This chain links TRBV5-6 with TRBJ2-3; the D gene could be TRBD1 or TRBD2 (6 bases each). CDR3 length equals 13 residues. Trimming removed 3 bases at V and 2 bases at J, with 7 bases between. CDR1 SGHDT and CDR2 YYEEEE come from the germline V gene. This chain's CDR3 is CASSWGATDTQYF. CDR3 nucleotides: TGTGCCAGCAGCTGGGGGGCCACAGATACGCAGTATTTT.

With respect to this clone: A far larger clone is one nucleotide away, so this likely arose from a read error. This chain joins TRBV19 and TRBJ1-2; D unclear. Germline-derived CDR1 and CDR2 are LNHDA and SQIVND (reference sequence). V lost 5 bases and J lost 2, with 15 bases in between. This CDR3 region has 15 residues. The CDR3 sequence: CASSPCDTLNYGYTF. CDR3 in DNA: TGTGCCAGTAGTCCCTGTGACACCCTGAACTATGGCTACACCTTC. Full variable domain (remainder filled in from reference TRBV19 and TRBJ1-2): DGGITQSPKYLFRKEGQNVTLSCEQNLNHDAMYWYRQDPGQGLRLIYYSQIVNDFQKGDIAEGYSVSREKKESFPLTVTSAQKNPTAFYLCASSPCDTLNYGYTFGSGTRLTVV.

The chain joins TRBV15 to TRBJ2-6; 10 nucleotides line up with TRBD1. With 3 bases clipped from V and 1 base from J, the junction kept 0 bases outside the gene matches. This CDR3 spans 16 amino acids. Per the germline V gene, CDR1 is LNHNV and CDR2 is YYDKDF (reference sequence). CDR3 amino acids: CATSRGQGSGANVLTF. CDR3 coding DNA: TGTGCCACCAGCAGGGGACAGGGGTCTGGGGCCAACGTCCTGACTTTC.

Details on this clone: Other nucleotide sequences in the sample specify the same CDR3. CDR3 region: CASSPDRGYGYTF. DNA for the CDR3: TGTGCCAGCAGCCCGGACAGGGGCTATGGCTACACCTTC. V gene TRBV5-6 combines with J gene TRBJ1-2, with 9 positions matching TRBD1. Unmatched junction bases numbered 2, after V lost 4 bases and J lost 4 bases. From germline, CDR1 is SGHDT and CDR2 YYEEEE. The CDR3 consists of 13 residues.

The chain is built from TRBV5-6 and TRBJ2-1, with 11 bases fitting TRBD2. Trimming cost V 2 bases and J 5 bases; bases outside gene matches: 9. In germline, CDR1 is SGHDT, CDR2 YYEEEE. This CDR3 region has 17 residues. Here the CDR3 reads CASSFTLAGGLNNEQFF. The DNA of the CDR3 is TGTGCCAGCAGCTTTACCCTAGCGGGAGGACTAAACAATGAGCAGTTCTTC.

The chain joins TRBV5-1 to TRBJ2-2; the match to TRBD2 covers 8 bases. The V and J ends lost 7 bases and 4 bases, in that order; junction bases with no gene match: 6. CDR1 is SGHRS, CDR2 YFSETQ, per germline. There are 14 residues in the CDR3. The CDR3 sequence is CASGAGDITGELFF. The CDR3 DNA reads TGCGCCAGCGGAGCGGGAGACATCACCGGGGAGCTGTTTTTT.